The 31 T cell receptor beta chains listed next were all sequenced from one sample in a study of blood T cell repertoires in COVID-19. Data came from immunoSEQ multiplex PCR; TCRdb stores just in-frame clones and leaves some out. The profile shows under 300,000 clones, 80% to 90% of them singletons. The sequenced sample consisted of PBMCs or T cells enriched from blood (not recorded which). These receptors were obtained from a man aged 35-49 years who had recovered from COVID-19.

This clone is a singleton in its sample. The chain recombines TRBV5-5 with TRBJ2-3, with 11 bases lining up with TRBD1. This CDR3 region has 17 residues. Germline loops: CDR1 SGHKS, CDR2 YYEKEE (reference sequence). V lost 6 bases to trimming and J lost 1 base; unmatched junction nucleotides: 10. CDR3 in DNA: TGTGCCAGCACACTCCGGACAGGGGGCTTCGGCACAGATACGCAGTATTTT. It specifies CASTLRTGGFGTDTQYF.

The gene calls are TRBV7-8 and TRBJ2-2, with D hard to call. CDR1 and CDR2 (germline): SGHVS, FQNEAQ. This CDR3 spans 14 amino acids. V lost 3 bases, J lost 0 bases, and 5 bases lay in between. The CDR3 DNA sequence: TGTGCCAGCAGCTTTCAGACGAACACCGGGGAGCTGTTTTTT. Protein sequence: CASSFQTNTGELFF.

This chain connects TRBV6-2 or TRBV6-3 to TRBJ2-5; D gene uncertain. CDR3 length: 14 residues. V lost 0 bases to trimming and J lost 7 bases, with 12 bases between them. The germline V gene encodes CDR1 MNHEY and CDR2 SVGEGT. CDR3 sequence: CASSYSNPSGTQYF. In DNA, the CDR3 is TGTGCCAGCAGTTACTCGAACCCGTCGGGGACCCAGTACTTC.

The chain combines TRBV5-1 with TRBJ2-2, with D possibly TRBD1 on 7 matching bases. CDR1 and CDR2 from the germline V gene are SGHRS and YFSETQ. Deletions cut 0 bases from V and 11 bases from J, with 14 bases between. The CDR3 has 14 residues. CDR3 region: CASSLGGDSSELFF. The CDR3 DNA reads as TGCGCCAGCAGCTTGGGCGGGGACAGCAGCGAGCTGTTTTTT.

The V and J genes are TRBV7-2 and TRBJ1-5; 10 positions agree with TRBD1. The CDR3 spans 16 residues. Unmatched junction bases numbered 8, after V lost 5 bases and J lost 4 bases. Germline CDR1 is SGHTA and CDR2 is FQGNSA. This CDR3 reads CASSQNSGQGNQPQHF. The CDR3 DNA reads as TGTGCCAGCAGCCAGAACTCGGGACAGGGGAATCAGCCCCAGCATTTT.

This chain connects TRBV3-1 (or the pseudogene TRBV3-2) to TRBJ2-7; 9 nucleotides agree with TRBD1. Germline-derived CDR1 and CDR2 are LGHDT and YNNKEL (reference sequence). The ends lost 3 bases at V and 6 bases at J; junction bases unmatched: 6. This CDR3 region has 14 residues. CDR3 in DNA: TGTGCCAGCAGCCAGGGACAGGGTGCCTCCGAGCAGTACTTC. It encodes CASSQGQGASEQYF.

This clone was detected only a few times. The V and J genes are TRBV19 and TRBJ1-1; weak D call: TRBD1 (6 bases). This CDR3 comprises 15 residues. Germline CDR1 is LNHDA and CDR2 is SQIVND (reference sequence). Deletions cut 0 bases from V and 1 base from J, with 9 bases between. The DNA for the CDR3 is TGTGCCAGTAGTATAGATCACAGGGAGAACACTGAAGCTTTCTTT. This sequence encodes CASSIDHRENTEAFF.

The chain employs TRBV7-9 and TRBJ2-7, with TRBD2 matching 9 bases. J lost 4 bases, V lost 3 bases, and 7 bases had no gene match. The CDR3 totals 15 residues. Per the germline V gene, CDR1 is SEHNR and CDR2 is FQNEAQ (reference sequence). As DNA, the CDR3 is TGTGCCAGCAGCTTTCTAAGTAGCGGGAGTTACGAGCAGTACTTC. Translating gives CASSFLSSGSYEQYF.

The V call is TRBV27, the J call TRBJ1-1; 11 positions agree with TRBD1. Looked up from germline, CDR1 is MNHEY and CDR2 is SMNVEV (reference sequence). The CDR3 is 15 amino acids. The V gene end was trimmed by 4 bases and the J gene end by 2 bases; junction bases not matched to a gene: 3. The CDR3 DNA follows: TGTGCCAGCAGTTGGGACAGGGGGGGAAACACTGAAGCTTTCTTT. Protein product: CASSWDRGGNTEAFF.

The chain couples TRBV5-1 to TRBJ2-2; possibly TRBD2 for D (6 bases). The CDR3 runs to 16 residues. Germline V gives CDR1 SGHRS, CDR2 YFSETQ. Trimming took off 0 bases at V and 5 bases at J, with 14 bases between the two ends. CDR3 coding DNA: TGCGCCAGCAGCTTGGTTACGGGAGTGGTAACCGGGGAGCTGTTTTTT. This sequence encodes CASSLVTGVVTGELFF.

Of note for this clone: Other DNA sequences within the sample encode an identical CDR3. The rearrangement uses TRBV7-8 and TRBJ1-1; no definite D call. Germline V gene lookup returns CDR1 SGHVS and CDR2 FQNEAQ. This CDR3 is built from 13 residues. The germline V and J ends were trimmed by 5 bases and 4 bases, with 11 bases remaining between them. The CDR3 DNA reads TGTGCCAGCAGCCGTCTGGCGGTCACTGAAGCTTTCTTT. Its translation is CASSRLAVTEAFF. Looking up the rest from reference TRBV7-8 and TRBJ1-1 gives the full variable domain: GAGVSQSPRYKVAKRGQDVALRCDPISGHVSLFWYQQALGQGPEFLTYFQNEAQLDKSGLPSDRFFAERPEGSVSTLKIQRTQQEDSAVYLCASSRLAVTEAFFGQGTRLTVV.

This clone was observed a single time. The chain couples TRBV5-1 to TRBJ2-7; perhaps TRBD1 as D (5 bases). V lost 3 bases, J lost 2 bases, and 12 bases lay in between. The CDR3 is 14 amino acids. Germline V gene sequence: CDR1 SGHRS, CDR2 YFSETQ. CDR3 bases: TGCGCCAGCAGCTCAGAGACAGCTACCTACGAGCAGTACTTC. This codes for CASSSETATYEQYF.

The CDR3 DNA reads as TGTGCCAGCAGTCCGACTAGCGTCCCTGCGGATACGCAGTATTTT. This codes for CASSPTSVPADTQYF. The chain links TRBV28 to TRBJ2-3; 8 bases are a match to TRBD2. The germline V gene encodes CDR1 MDHEN and CDR2 SYDVKM. The CDR3 totals 15 residues. After removal of 5 bases from V and 6 bases from J, the junction contained 10 bases not matched to a gene. Full variable domain (remainder filled in from reference TRBV28 and TRBJ2-3): DVKVTQSSRYLVKRTGEKVFLECVQDMDHENMFWYRQDPGLGLRLIYFSYDVKMKEKGDIPEGYSVSREKKERFSLILESASTNQTSMYLCASSPTSVPADTQYFGPGTRLTVL.

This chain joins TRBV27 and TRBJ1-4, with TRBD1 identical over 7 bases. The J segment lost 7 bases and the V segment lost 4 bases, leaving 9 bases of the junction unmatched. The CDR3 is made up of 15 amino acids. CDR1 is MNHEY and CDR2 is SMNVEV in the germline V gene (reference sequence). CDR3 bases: TGTGCCAGCAGTTCAAACAGGGGTCGGGGTGAAAAACTGTTTTTT. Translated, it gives CASSSNRGRGEKLFF.

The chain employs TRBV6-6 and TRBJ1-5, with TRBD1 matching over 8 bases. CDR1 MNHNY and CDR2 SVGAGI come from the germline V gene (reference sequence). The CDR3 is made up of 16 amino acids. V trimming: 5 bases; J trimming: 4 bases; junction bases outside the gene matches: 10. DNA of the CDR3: TGTGCCAGCAGTGGCGGACAGGGTCTGGGAAATCAGCCCCAGCATTTT. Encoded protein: CASSGGQGLGNQPQHF.

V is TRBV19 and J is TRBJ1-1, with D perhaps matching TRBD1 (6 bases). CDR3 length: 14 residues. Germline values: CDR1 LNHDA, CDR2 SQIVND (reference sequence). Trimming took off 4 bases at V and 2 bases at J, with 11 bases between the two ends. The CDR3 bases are TGTGCCAGTAGTAATAGGACAGACAACACTGAAGCTTTCTTT. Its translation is CASSNRTDNTEAFF.

The CDR3 loop is CASSLSSSTDTQYF. The CDR3 DNA sequence: TGTGCCAGCAGCTTATCCAGTAGCACAGATACGCAGTATTTT. V gene TRBV11-2 combines with J gene TRBJ2-3, with D hard to call. Germline lookup yields CDR1 SGHAT and CDR2 FQNNGV. V dropped 2 bases and J dropped 0 bases, with 6 bases sitting between them. This CDR3 contains 14 residues.

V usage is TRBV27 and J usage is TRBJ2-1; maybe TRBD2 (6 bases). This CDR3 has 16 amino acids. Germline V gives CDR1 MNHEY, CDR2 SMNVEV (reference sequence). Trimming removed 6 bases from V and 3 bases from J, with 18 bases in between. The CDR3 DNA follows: TGTGCCAGCAGCATGCCGGCGGCGGGAAGCTACAATGAGCAGTTCTTC. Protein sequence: CASSMPAAGSYNEQFF.

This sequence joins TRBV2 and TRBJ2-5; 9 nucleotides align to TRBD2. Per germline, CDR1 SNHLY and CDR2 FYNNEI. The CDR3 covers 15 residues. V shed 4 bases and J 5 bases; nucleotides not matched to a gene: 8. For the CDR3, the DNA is TGTGCCAGCAGTGTAAATAGCGGGGGTCGCGAGACCCAGTACTTC. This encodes CASSVNSGGRETQYF.

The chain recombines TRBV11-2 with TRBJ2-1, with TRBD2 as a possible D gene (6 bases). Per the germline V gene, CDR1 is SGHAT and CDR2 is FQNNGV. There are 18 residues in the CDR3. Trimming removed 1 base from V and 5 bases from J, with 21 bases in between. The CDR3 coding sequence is TGTGCCAGCAGCTTAGCCCCCCCGGGAGCGGGCGGCAACAATGAGCAGTTCTTC. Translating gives CASSLAPPGAGGNNEQFF.

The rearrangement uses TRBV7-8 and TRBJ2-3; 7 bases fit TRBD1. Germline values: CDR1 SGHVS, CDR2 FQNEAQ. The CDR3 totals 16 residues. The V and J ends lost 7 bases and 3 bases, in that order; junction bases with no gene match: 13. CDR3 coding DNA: TGTGCCAGCACCACCACAGGGGACCAAGGTACAGATACGCAGTATTTT. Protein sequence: CASTTTGDQGTDTQYF. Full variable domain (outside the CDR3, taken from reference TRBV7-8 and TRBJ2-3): GAGVSQSPRYKVAKRGQDVALRCDPISGHVSLFWYQQALGQGPEFLTYFQNEAQLDKSGLPSDRFFAERPEGSVSTLKIQRTQQEDSAVYLCASTTTGDQGTDTQYFGPGTRLTVL.

The CDR3 sequence: CASSLVPGGQETQYF. The CDR3 region has the DNA TGCGCCAGCAGCTTGGTGCCAGGGGGCCAAGAGACCCAGTACTTC. This chain uses TRBV5-1 with TRBJ2-5; 7 bases map to TRBD1. V shed 0 bases, J shed 1 base, and the junction held 3 bases outside the gene matches. CDR3 length: 15 amino acids. Germline-derived CDR1 and CDR2 are SGHRS and YFSETQ.

CDR3 sequence: CASSDQGYGYTF. In DNA, the CDR3 is TGTGCCAGCAGTGACCAGGGTTATGGCTACACCTTC. The chain links TRBV25-1 to TRBJ1-2; possibly TRBD1 for D (5 bases). The V and J ends lost 3 bases and 5 bases respectively, with 7 bases between them. Germline-derived CDR1 and CDR2 are MGHDK and SYGVNS. This CDR3 has 12 amino acids.

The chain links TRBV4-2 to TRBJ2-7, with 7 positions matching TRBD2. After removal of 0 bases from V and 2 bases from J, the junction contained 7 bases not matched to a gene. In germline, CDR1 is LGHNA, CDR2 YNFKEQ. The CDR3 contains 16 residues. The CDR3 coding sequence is TGTGCCAGCAGCCAAGAGGGGGGGGACCCTACCTACGAGCAGTACTTC. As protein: CASSQEGGDPTYEQYF.

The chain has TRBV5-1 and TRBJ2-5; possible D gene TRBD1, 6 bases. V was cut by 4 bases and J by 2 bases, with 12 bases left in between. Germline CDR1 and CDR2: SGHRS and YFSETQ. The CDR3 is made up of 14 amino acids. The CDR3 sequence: CASSQGQRQETQYF. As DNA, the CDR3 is TGCGCCAGCAGCCAAGGACAGAGACAAGAGACCCAGTACTTC. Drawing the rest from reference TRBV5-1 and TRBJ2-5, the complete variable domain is KAGVTQTPRYLIKTRGQQVTLSCSPISGHRSVSWYQQTPGQGLQFLFEYFSETQRNKGNFPGRFSGRQFSNSRSEMNVSTLELGDSALYLCASSQGQRQETQYFGPGTRLLVL.

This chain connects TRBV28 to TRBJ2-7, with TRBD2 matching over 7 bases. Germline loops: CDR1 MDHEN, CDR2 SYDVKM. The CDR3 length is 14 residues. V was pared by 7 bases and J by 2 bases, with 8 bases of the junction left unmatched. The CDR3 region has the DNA TGTGCCAGCACCACCTCTAGCGGAACCTACGAGCAGTACTTC. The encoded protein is CASTTSSGTYEQYF.

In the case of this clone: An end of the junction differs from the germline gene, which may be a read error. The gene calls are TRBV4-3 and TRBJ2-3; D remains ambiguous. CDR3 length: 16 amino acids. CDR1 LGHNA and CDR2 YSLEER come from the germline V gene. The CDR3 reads CASSQDFNSLTYTQYF. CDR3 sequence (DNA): TGCGCCAGCAGCCAAGATTTCAACAGCCTCACATATACGCAGTATTTT.

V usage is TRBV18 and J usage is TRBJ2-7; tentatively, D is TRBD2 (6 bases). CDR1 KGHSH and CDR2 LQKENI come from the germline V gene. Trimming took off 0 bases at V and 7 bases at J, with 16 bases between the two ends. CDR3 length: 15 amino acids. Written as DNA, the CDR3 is TGTGCCAGCTCACCACCATCCGTGGAGGGCTTGGAGCAGTACTTC. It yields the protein CASSPPSVEGLEQYF.

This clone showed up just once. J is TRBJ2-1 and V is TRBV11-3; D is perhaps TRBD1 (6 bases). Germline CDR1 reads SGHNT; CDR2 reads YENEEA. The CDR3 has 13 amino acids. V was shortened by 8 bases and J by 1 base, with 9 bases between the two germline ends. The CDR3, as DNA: TGTGCCAGCGGCGGACAGTCCTACAATGAGCAGTTCTTC. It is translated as CASGGQSYNEQFF.

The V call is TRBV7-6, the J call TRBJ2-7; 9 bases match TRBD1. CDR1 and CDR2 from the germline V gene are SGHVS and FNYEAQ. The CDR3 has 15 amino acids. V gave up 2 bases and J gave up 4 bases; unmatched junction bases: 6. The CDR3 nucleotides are TGTGCCAGCAGCTTAAACTACAGGGGGCAATACGAGCAGTACTTC. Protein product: CASSLNYRGQYEQYF. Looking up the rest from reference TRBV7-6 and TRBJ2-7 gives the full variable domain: GAGVSQSPRYKVTKRGQDVALRCDPISGHVSLYWYRQALGQGPEFLTYFNYEAQQDKSGLPNDRFSAERPEGSISTLTIQRTEQRDSAMYRCASSLNYRGQYEQYFGPGTRLTVT.

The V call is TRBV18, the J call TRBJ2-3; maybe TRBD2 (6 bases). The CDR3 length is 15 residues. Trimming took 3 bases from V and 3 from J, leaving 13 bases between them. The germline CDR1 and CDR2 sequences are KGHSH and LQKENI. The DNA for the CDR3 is TGTGCCAGCTCACCCATGACTGGAGGGACAGATACGCAGTATTTT. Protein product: CASSPMTGGTDTQYF.